The T cell receptor beta chain under discussion was sequenced for a study of T-cell memory formation after mild COVID-19. Overall study findings and caveats: Whereas later expanders leaned CD4+, clones contracting day 15 to 85 showed a balanced CD4/CD8 makeup. In second-wave clones peaking day 37, SARS-CoV-2 specificity remained unconfirmed.

As regards this clonotype: Its antigen remains unidentified.

Each CDR3 protein gets one entry after TCRdb re-called the 5' RACE reads with MiXCR. The data hold roughly 300,000 distinct CDR3 sequences, with approximately 8% observed a single time. The CDR3 has 16 amino acids. V lost 0 bases, J lost 3 bases, and 12 bases lay in between. Germline V gene sequence: CDR1 SGHRS, CDR2 YFSETQ. The V call is TRBV5-1, the J call TRBJ1-4; maybe TRBD1 (6 bases). Sequencing was performed on PBMCs or a T cell subset sorted from them (not recorded which). The clonotype was recovered from a man aged 18 to 35 who had mild COVID-19 (a few samples of this study predate the infection). Cell type and time point are not known. The CDR3: CASSLERGGANEKLFF. CDR3 nucleotide sequence: TGCGCCAGCAGCTTGGAAAGGGGGGGAGCTAATGAAAAACTGTTTTTT.